This T cell receptor (beta chain) was documented in a study of cytomegalovirus exposure and HLA in healthy donors. The PCR was carried out with 60 Vbeta primers and 13 Jbeta primers. Sequencing used immunoSEQ multiplex PCR; TCRdb keeps in-frame clones, though not all of them. The top ten hold 2.5% to 3% of the sample, which has around 100,000 clones, about 79% seen once. In the case of this clone: Its antigen is not known. Other nucleotide sequences in the sample specify the same CDR3.

Study observations and caveats: In a later analysis, V- and J-gene trimming of beta chains associated with a DCLRE1C missense variant, replicated independently. Exclusion applied to some V segments, including TRBV6-2 and TRBV6-3, as they were indistinguishable. According to an earlier analysis, most TCR beta V segments yielded productive rearrangements about 87% or about 30% of the time. It was 150 to 200 TCR beta chains that were listed as cytomegalovirus-associated.

Germline values: CDR1 SGHRS, CDR2 YFSETQ. V shed 2 bases and J 0 bases; nucleotides not matched to a gene: 5. The CDR3 has 16 amino acids. The chain combines TRBV5-1 with TRBJ2-3; the match to TRBD2 covers 8 bases. Material for sequencing was PBMCs. The TCR sequence derives from a young woman in good health and CMV-seropositive. The CDR3 reads CASSLGLAGSTDTQYF. DNA for the CDR3: TGCGCCAGCAGCTTAGGGCTAGCGGGTAGCACAGATACGCAGTATTTT.